The rows below give T cell receptor beta chains drawn from one sample of a study of post-analysis software for immune sequencing data. MiXCR, run by TCRdb on the PCR reads, gives a single entry per CDR3 protein. This sample has 350,000 to 450,000 distinct CDR3 sequences, with approximately 37% found just once. The sequenced sample consisted of blood. These receptors were collected from a girl aged 2 to 9 with multiple sclerosis. Both conserved end residues are part of each CDR3. A D gene is named only where the DNA matches it firmly. Where a row states a size, it is once, few, many or the class of an expanded clone; other rows omit it.

v_call,j_call,cdr3_length,clone_size,d_call,cdr3_nt,cdr3_aa
TRBV5-1,TRBJ2-1,15,few,TRBD2,TGCGCCAGCAGCTTTATAGCGGGAGGGAACAATGAGCAGTTCTTC,CASSFIAGGNNEQFF
TRBV7-8,TRBJ2-1,20,.,.,TGTGCCAGCAGTCCTTTCCGGTGGATTCAGACTGGGAGCTCCTACAATGAGCAGTTCTTC,CASSPFRWIQTGSSYNEQFF
TRBV9,TRBJ2-5,13,few,.,TGTGTCAGCAGCGTAGCACTGCAAGAGACCCAGTACTTC,CVSSVALQETQYF
TRBV28,TRBJ2-7,13,.,.,TGTGCCAGCACTGGGGGGAGCTCCTACGAGCAGTACTTC,CASTGGSSYEQYF
TRBV4-2,TRBJ2-1,13,.,.,TGTGCCAGCAGCCAAGATACTATCTGGGAGCAGTTCTTC,CASSQDTIWEQFF
TRBV5-1,TRBJ2-5,14,.,TRBD1,TGCGCCAGCAGGACAGGGGGCGAGGCAGAGACCCAGTACTTC,CASRTGGEAETQYF
TRBV6-6,TRBJ1-2,15,.,TRBD1,TGTGCCAGCGGGGAACCGGGACAGGGGGTCTATGGCTACACCTTC,CASGEPGQGVYGYTF
TRBV4-3,TRBJ2-1,18,.,.,TGCGCCAGCAGCCCAAATGGTGGCAGTGCGAGCTCCTACAATGAGCAGTTCTTC,CASSPNGGSASSYNEQFF
TRBV7-3,TRBJ2-7,15,few,TRBD1,TGTGCCAGCAGCCCACAGGGGGCGCCCCTCTACGAGCAGTACTTC,CASSPQGAPLYEQYF
TRBV20-1,TRBJ1-4,14,.,.,TGCAGTGCAGGTCCCTCCGGTTCGAATGAAAAACTGTTTTTT,CSAGPSGSNEKLFF
TRBV30,TRBJ2-7,15,.,.,TGTGCCTGGAGTGCATGGCCAGGGAGCTCCTACGAGCAGTACTTC,CAWSAWPGSSYEQYF
TRBV27,TRBJ1-2,17,few,TRBD1,TGTGCCAGCAGTTTATTTTTCTGGGGACAGGGCGACTATGGCTACACCTTC,CASSLFFWGQGDYGYTF
TRBV12-3/TRBV12-4,TRBJ1-5,15,.,.,TGTGCCAGCACCCTGGGGGGGTATGGCAATCAGCCCCAGCATTTT,CASTLGGYGNQPQHF
TRBV18,TRBJ2-4,17,.,.,TGTGCCAGCTCACCACGTACTCTCCTTTCTGCCAAAAACATTCAGTACTTC,CASSPRTLLSAKNIQYF
TRBV6-5,TRBJ2-7,11,few,.,TGTGCCAGCAGTGACTTCTACGAGCAGTACTTC,CASSDFYEQYF
TRBV7-6,TRBJ2-7,15,few,TRBD1,TGTGCCAGCAGCCCAAACGGACAGGTTCTCTACGAGCAGTACTTC,CASSPNGQVLYEQYF
TRBV18,TRBJ2-7,15,.,TRBD2,TGTGCCAGCGCACCCGCTAGCGGCCTCGTGGACGAGCAGTACTTC,CASAPASGLVDEQYF
TRBV9,TRBJ1-2,15,.,.,TGTGCCAGCAGCGTAGCTACCACGGCAGCCTATGGCTACACCTTC,CASSVATTAAYGYTF
TRBV6-2/TRBV6-3,TRBJ2-1,18,.,TRBD2,TGTGCCAGCAGTCCCCGGAGCCAGCGGGGGCCCTCCTACAATGAGCAGTTCTTC,CASSPRSQRGPSYNEQFF
TRBV20-1,TRBJ2-7,13,few,.,TGCAGTGCTAGATCAGGGCAGCACTACGAGCAGTACTTC,CSARSGQHYEQYF
TRBV5-5,TRBJ2-2,16,.,TRBD2,TGTGCCAGCAGCTTGGCTGCGGGAGCTTATTCCGGGGAGCTGTTTTTT,CASSLAAGAYSGELFF
TRBV10-3,TRBJ2-1,20,.,.,TGTGCCATCAGTGAGTCCGGAGGGGCAGGGCACAGGAGCTCCTACAATGAGCAGTTCTTC,CAISESGGAGHRSSYNEQFF
TRBV15,TRBJ1-4,19,many,TRBD1,TGTGCCACCAGCAGAGATCAGCGGGGACAGGGGTCCCTCAATGAAAAACTGTTTTTT,CATSRDQRGQGSLNEKLFF
TRBV27,TRBJ2-5,13,few,.,TGTGCCAGTGGGAGGGGGTTCCAAGAGACCCAGTACTTC,CASGRGFQETQYF
TRBV7-9,TRBJ2-5,14,.,TRBD2,TGTGCCAGCAGCTTAGTGTCTAGCGGGGAGACCCAGTACTTC,CASSLVSSGETQYF
TRBV12-3/TRBV12-4,TRBJ1-1,15,.,.,TGTGCCAGCAGTTTGGCGAGCAGGGTCGGCTTTAAAGCTTTCTTT,CASSLASRVGFKAFF
TRBV12-3/TRBV12-4,TRBJ1-2,15,.,.,TGTGCCAGCAGTTTGGGGTACACGAGGGGCTACGGCTACACCTTC,CASSLGYTRGYGYTF
TRBV7-2,TRBJ1-2,17,few,TRBD1,TGTGCCAGCAGCCCACCAGGGACAGGGGGCGCGGGGTATGGCTACACCTTC,CASSPPGTGGAGYGYTF
TRBV15,TRBJ2-1,14,.,.,TGTGCCACCAGCATCAGGAGGGCCTTTGATGAGCAGTTCTTC,CATSIRRAFDEQFF
TRBV29-1,TRBJ2-3,19,.,TRBD2,TGCAGCGTTGACGGAAATTTGGCGGGGGGGTCACCCTCCACAGATACGCAGTATTTT,CSVDGNLAGGSPSTDTQYF
TRBV5-6,TRBJ2-7,13,few,.,TGTGCCAGCAGCTTGGGGCTTCAATACGAGCAGTACTTC,CASSLGLQYEQYF